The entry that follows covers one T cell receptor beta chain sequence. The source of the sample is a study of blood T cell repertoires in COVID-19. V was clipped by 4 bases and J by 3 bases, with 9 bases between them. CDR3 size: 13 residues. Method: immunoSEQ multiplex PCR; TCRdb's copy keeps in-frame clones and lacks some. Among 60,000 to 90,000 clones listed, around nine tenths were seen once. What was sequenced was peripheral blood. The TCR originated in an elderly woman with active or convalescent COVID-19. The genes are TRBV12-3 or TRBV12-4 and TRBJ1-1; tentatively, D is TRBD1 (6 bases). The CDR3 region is CASSYHRDTEAFF. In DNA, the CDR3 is TGTGCCAGCAGTTACCACAGGGACACTGAAGCTTTCTTT.